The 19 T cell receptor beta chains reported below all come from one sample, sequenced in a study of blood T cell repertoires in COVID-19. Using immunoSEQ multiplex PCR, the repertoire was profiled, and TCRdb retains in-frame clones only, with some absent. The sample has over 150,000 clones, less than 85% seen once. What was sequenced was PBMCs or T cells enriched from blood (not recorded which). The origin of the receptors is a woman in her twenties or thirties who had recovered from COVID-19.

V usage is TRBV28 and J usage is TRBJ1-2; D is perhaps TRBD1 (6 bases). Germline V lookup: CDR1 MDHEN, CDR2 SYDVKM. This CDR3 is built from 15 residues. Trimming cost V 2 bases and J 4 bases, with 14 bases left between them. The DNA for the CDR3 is TGTGCCAGCAGTTTACTCGACAGGAGCATCTATGGCTACACCTTC. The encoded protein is CASSLLDRSIYGYTF.

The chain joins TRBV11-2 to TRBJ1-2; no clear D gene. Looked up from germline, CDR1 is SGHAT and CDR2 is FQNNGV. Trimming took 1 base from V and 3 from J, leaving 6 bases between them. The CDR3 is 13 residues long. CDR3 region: CASSLGHYYGYTF. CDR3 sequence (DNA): TGTGCCAGCAGCTTAGGCCACTACTATGGCTACACCTTC.

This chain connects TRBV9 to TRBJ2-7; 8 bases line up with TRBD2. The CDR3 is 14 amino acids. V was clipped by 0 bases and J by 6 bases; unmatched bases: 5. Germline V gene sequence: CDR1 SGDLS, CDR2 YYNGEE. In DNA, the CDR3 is TGTGCCAGCAGCGTAGTAGCGGGATTAGGCGAGCAGTACTTC. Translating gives CASSVVAGLGEQYF.

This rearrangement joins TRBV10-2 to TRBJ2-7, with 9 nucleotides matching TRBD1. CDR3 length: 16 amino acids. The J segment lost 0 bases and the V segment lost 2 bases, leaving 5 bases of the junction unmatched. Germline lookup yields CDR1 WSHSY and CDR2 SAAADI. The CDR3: CASSEPGQGSSYEQYV. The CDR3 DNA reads TGCGCCAGCAGTGAGCCGGGACAGGGAAGCTCCTACGAGCAGTACGTC.

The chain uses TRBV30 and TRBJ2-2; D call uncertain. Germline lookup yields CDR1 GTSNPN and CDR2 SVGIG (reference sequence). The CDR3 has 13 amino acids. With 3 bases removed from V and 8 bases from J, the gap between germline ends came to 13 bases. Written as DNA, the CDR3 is TGTGCCTGGAGGCCACACAGTACTGGGGAGCTGTTTTTT. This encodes CAWRPHSTGELFF.

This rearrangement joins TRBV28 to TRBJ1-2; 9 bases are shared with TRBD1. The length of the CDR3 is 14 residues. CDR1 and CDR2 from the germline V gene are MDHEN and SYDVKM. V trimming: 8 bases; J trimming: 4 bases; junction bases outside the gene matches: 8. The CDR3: CASGTGLNLYGYTF. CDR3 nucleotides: TGTGCCAGCGGGACAGGGCTCAACCTCTATGGCTACACCTTC.

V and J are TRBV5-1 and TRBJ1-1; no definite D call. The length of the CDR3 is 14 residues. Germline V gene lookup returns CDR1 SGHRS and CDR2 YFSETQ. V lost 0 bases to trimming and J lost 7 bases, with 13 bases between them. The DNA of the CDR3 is TGCGCCAGCAGCTTGGAACAGCCAGGTTTTGAAGCTTTCTTT. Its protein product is CASSLEQPGFEAFF.

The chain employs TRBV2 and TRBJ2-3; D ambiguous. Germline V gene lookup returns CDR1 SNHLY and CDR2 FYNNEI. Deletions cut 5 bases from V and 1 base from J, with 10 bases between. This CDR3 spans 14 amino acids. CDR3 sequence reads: CASSFFSRTDTQYF. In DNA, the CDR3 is TGTGCCAGCAGTTTCTTTTCCCGCACAGATACGCAGTATTTT.

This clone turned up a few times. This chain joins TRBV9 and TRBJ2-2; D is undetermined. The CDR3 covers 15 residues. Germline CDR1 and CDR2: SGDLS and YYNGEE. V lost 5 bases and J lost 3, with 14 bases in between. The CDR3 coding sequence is TGTGCCAGCAGGTCCGGGTTAGCTGACACCGGGGAGCTGTTTTTT. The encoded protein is CASRSGLADTGELFF.

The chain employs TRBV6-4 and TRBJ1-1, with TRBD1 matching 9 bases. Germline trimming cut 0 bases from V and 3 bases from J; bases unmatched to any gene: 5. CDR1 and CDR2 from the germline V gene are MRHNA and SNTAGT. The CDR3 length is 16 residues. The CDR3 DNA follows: TGTGCCAGCAGTGACTCCGAGGACAGGGGATACACTGAAGCTTTCTTT. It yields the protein CASSDSEDRGYTEAFF.

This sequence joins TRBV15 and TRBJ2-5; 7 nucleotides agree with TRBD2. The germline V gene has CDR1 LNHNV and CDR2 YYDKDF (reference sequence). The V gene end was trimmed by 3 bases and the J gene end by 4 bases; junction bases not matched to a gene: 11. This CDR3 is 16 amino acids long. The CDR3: CATSREGLVRGETQYF. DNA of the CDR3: TGTGCCACCAGCAGGGAAGGACTAGTCCGGGGAGAGACCCAGTACTTC.

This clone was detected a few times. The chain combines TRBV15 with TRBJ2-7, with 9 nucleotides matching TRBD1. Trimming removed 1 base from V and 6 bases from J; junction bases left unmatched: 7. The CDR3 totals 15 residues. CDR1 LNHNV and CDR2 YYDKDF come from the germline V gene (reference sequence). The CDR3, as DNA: TGTGCCACCAGCAGAGGAGGGACAGGGTTGGGCGAGCAGTACTTC. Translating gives CATSRGGTGLGEQYF.

The CDR3 sequence: CASSTSNEQFF. The CDR3 DNA is TGTGCCAGCAGTACTAGCAATGAGCAGTTCTTC. This chain joins TRBV12-3 or TRBV12-4 and TRBJ2-1; maybe TRBD2 (5 bases). V dropped 5 bases and J dropped 6 bases, with 5 bases sitting between them. This CDR3 contains 11 residues.

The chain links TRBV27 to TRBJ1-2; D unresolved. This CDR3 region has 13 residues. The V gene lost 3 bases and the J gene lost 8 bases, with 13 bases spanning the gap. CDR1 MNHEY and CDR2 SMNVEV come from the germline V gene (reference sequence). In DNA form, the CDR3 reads TGTGCCAGCAGTTTCGGGGAAGGTGAAGGCTACACCTTC. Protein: CASSFGEGEGYTF.

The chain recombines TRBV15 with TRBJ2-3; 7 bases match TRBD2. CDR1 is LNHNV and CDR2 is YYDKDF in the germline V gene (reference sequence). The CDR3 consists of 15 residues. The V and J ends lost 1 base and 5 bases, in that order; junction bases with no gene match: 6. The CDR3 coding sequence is TGTGCCACCAGCAGAGCGGGGAGGGATCAAGATACGCAGTATTTT. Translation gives CATSRAGRDQDTQYF. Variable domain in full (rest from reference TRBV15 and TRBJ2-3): DAMVIQNPRYQVTQFGKPVTLSCSQTLNHNVMYWYQQKSSQAPKLLFHYYDKDFNNEADTPDNFQSRRPNTSFCFLDIRSPGLGDTAMYLCATSRAGRDQDTQYFGPGTRLTVL.

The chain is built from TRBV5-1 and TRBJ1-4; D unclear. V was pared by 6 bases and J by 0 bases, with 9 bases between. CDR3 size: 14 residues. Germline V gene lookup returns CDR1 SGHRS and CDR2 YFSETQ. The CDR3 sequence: CASTRFATNEKLFF. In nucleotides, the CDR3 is TGCGCCAGCACGAGGTTTGCAACTAATGAAAAACTGTTTTTT.

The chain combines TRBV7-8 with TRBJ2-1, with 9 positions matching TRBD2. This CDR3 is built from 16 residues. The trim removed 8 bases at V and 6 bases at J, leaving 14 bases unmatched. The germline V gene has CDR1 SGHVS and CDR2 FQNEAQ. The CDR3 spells CASFQWRSGSSNEQFF. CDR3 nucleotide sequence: TGTGCCAGCTTCCAATGGCGTAGCGGGAGCTCCAATGAGCAGTTCTTC.

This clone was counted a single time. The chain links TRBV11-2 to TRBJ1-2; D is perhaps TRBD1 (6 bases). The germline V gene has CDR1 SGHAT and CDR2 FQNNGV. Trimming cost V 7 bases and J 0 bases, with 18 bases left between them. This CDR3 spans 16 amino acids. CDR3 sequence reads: CASTYGQLNPNYGYTF. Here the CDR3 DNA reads TGTGCCAGCACCTATGGACAGCTAAACCCTAACTATGGCTACACCTTC.

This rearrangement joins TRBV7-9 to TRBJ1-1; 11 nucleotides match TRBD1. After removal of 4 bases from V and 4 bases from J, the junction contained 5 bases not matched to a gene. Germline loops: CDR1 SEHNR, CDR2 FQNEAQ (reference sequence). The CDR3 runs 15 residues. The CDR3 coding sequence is TGTGCCAGCAGCTCCATGGGGACAGGGGGCACTGAAGCTTTCTTT. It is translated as CASSSMGTGGTEAFF.